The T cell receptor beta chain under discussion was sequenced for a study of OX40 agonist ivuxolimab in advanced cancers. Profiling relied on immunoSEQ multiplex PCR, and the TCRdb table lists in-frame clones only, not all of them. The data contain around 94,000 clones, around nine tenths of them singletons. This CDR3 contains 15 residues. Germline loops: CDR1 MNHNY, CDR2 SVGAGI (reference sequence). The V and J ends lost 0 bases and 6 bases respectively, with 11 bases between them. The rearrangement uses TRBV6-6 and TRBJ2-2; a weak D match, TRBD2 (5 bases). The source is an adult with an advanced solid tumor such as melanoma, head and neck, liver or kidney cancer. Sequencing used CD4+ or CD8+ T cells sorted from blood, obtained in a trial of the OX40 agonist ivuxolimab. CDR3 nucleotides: TGTGCCAGCAGTTACTCTTTCGGGGTCTCCGGGGAGCTGTTTTTT. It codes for CASSYSFGVSGELFF.